This T cell receptor beta chain stems from a study of T cell responses to AZD1222 COVID-19 vaccine. Remarks on this clone: The junction does not match germline at one end; this may be a read error.

This CDR3 is 16 amino acids long. The germline V gene encodes CDR1 SGHDT and CDR2 YYEEEE. Sequencing used immunoSEQ multiplex PCR; TCRdb keeps in-frame clones, though not all of them. The sample includes some 74,000 clones, nearly 90% of them seen just once. The sequenced sample was peripheral blood, obtained 28 days after the second AZD1222 dose. The sequence was obtained from an adult who received the AZD1222 COVID-19 vaccine. V gene TRBV5-6 combines with J gene TRBJ2-2; 9 bases align to TRBD2. The CDR3 DNA reads TGTGCCAGCAGCTTGGTTGGCGGGAGGGGCACCGGAGAGCTGTTTTTT. Its translation is CASSLVGGRGTGELFF.